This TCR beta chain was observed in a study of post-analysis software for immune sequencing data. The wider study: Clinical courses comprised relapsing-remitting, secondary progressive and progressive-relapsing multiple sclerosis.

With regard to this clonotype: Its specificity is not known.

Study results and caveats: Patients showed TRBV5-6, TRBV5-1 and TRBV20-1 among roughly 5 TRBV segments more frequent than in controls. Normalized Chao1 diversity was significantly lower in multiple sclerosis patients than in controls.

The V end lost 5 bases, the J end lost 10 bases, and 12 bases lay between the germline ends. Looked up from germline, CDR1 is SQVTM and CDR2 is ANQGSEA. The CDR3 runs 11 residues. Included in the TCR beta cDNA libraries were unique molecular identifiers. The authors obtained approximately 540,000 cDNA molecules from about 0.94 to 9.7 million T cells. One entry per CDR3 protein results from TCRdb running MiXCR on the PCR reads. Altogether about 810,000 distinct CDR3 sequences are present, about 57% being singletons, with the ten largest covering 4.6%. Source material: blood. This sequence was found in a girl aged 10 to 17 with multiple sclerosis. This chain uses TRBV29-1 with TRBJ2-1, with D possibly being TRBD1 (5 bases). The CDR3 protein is CSVSGAGEQFF. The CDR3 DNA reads TGCAGCGTTTCTGGGGCTGGGGAGCAGTTCTTC.